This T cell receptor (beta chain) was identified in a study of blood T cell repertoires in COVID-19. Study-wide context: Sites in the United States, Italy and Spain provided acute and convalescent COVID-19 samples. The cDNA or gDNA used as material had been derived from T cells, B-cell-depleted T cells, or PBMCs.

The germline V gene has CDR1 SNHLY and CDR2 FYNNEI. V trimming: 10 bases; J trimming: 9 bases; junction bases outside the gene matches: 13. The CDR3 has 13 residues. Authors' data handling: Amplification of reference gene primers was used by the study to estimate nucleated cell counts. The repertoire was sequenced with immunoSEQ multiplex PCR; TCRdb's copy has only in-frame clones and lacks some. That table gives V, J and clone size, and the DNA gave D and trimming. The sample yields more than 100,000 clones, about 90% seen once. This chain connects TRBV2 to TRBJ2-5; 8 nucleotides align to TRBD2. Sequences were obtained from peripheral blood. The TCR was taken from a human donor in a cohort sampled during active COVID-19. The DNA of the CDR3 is TGTGCCACCTCAACTAGCGGCCCGGAGCCCCAGTACTTC. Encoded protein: CATSTSGPEPQYF.